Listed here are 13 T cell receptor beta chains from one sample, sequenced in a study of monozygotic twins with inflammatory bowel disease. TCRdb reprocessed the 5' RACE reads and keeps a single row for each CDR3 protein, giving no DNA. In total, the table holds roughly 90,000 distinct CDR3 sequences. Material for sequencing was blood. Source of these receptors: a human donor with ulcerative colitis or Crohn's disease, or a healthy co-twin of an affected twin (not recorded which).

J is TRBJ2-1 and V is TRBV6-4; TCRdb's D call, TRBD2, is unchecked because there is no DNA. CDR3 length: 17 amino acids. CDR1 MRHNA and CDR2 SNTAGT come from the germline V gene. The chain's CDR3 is CASSDTGLAGAGGEQFF.

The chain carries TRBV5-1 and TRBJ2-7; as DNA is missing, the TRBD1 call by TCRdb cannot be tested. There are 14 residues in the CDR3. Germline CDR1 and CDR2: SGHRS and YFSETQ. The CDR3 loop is CASSGQGIPYEQYF.

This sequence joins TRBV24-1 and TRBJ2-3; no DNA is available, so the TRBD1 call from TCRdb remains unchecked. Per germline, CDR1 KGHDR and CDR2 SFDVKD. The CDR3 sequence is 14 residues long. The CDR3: CATRGQGGTDTQYF.

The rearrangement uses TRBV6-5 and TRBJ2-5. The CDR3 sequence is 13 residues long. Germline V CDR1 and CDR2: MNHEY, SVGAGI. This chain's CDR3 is CASSFIVRETQYF.

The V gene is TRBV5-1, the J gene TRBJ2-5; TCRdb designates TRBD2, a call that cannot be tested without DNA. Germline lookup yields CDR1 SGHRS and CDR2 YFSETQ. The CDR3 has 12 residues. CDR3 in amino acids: CASSPGGETQYF.

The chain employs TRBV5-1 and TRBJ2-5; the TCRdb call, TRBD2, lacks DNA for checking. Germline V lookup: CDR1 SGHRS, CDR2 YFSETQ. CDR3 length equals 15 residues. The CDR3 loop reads CASSLVGLASETQYF.

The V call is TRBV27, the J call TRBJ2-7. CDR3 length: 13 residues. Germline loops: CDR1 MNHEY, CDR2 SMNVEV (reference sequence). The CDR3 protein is CASSFGSAYEQYF.

The CDR3 spells CASSHSSGGNSNQPQHF. The chain employs TRBV5-5 and TRBJ1-5; TCRdb gives TRBD1 as the D gene, but with no DNA this cannot be confirmed. The CDR3 totals 17 residues. Germline loops: CDR1 SGHKS, CDR2 YYEKEE (reference sequence).

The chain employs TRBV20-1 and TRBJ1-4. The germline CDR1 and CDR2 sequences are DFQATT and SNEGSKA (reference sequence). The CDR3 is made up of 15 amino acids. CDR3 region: CSALSVVGPNEKLFF.

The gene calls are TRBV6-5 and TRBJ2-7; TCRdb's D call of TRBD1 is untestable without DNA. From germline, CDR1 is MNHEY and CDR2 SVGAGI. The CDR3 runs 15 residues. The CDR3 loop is CASSYQAGASYEQYF.

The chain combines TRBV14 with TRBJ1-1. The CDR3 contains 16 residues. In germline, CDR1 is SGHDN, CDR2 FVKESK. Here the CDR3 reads CASSPSGFGWDTEAFF.

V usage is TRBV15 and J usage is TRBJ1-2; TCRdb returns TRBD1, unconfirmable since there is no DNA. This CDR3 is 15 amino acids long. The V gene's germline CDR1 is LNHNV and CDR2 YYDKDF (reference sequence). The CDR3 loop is CATSRVNRANYGYTF.

CDR3 amino acids: CATRPGQGVHGYTF. The chain joins TRBV15 to TRBJ1-2; no DNA is available, so the TRBD1 call from TCRdb remains unchecked. This CDR3 contains 14 residues. Per germline, CDR1 LNHNV and CDR2 YYDKDF (reference sequence).